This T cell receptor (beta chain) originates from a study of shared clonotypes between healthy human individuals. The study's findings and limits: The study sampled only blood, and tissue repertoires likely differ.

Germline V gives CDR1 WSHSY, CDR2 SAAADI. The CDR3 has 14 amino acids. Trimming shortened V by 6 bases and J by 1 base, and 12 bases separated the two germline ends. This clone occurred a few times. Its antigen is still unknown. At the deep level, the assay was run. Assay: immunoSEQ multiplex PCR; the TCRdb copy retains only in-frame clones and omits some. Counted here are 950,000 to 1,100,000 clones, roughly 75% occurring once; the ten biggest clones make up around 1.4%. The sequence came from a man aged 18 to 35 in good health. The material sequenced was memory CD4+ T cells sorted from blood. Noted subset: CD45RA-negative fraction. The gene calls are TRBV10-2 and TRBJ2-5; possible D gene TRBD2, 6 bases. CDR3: CASRAGRLQETQYF. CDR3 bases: TGCGCCAGCAGGGCGGGACGGCTCCAAGAGACCCAGTACTTC.